A selection of T cell receptor delta chains follows, all from one sample in a study of gamma-delta T cells after stem cell transplantation. TCRdb fed the RT-PCR reads into CATT to redo clone calling. Of more than 7,000 delta-chain clones in the sample, more than 14% were seen once. Specimen: gamma-delta T cells. These receptors were obtained from a human donor. It is not recorded whose cells these are; they may come from a transplant donor. The CDR3 runs from the conserved cysteine through the conserved F or W.

j_gene: TRDJ1
v_gene: TRDV1
CDR3aa: CALGERPSKSGDTYYTDKLIF

j_gene: TRDJ1
v_gene: TRDV1
CDR3aa: CALGELPLSGILGDNTDKLIF

j_gene: TRDJ1
v_gene: TRDV2
CDR3aa: CACVLLGDTHLVGADKLIF

j_gene: TRDJ1
v_gene: TRDV1
CDR3aa: CALGENFCGALPGVMRGKYTDKLIF

j_gene: TRDJ3
v_gene: TRDV2
CDR3aa: CACDALLGGTRIARQMFF

j_gene: TRDJ3
v_gene: TRDV2
CDR3aa: CACDTVRHWGMSSWDTRQMFF

j_gene: TRDJ2
v_gene: TRDV2
CDR3aa: CACDFILGDTLTAQLFF

j_gene: TRDJ3
v_gene: TRDV2
CDR3aa: CACAPVWGIHSWDTRQMFF

j_gene: TRDJ1
v_gene: TRDV2
CDR3aa: CACDGLGDDTDKLIF

j_gene: TRDJ3
v_gene: TRDV2
CDR3aa: CACDKELGDTTSPWDTRQMFF

j_gene: TRDJ1
v_gene: TRDV1
CDR3aa: CALGEWDKKRSGKLIF

j_gene: TRDJ1
v_gene: TRDV2
CDR3aa: CACDPVGLYTDKLIF

j_gene: TRDJ3
v_gene: TRDV2
CDR3aa: CACDTGGLSSWDTRQMFF